Here is one T cell receptor beta chain with its context. Clones were read by immunoSEQ multiplex PCR, and TCRdb kept only the in-frame ones, dropping some. The sample shows around 150,000 clones, 84% of them seen only once. This CDR3 is built from 14 residues. Germline CDR1 SGHRS, CDR2 YFSETQ. Trimming took off 0 bases at V and 0 bases at J, with 7 bases between the two ends. The entry originates in a study of blood T cell repertoires in COVID-19. In the study overall: Spain, Italy and the United States supplied samples that represented acute and convalescent COVID-19.

The TCR was taken from a woman in her fifties or sixties with acute COVID-19. The specimen was PBMCs or T cells enriched from blood (not recorded which). V and J are TRBV5-1 and TRBJ2-7, with a possible D match to TRBD1 (5 bases). The CDR3 sequence is CASSLAGNSYEQYF. In DNA form, the CDR3 reads TGCGCCAGCAGCTTGGCAGGGAACTCCTACGAGCAGTACTTC. Full variable domain (remainder filled in from reference TRBV5-1 and TRBJ2-7): KAGVTQTPRYLIKTRGQQVTLSCSPISGHRSVSWYQQTPGQGLQFLFEYFSETQRNKGNFPGRFSGRQFSNSRSEMNVSTLELGDSALYLCASSLAGNSYEQYFGPGTRLTVT.